These 10 T cell receptor beta chains share one sample of origin, sequenced in a study of cytomegalovirus exposure and HLA in healthy donors. It was with 60 Vbeta and 13 Jbeta primers that the PCR ran. The method was immunoSEQ multiplex PCR; TCRdb's version includes in-frame clones alone and lacks a portion of them. The sample lists about 60,000 clones, more than 75% occurring once. The source material was PBMCs. The receptors derive from a man aged 18 to 30 in good health and CMV-seronegative.

This clone is a singleton in its sample. The CDR3 reads CASSQDTGANVLTF. In DNA, the CDR3 is TGTGCCAGCAGCCAAGACACTGGGGCCAACGTCCTGACTTTC. The chain is built from TRBV4-2 and TRBJ2-6; D gene unclear. V gave up 0 bases and J gave up 2 bases, with 2 bases separating them. Looked up from germline, CDR1 is LGHNA and CDR2 is YNFKEQ. CDR3 length: 14 residues.

The chain has TRBV30 and TRBJ1-6; D might be TRBD1 (5 bases). Looked up from germline, CDR1 is GTSNPN and CDR2 is SVGIG (reference sequence). CDR3 length: 14 residues. The chain's CDR3 is CARTGDVRNSPLHF. DNA for the CDR3: TGTGCGAGAACGGGGGACGTCAGGAATTCACCCCTCCACTTT. Using reference TRBV30 and TRBJ1-6 for the parts outside the CDR3, the full variable domain is SQTIHQWPATLVQPVGSPLSLECTVEGTSNPNLYWYRQAAGRGLQLLFYSVGIGQISSEVPQNLSASRPQDRQFILSSKKLLLSDSGFYLCARTGDVRNSPLHFGNGTRLTVT.

The rearrangement links TRBV10-1 to TRBJ1-1; 8 bases are a match to TRBD1. Germline assignment: CDR1 WNHNN and CDR2 SYGVQD (reference sequence). This CDR3 region has 15 residues. Trimming at V came to 3 bases and at J to 5 bases, leaving 8 bases not matched to a gene. The DNA of the CDR3 is TGCGCCAGCAGTGACACAGGGGGACCGTATACTGAAGCTTTCTTT. Residues: CASSDTGGPYTEAFF.

Note on this clone: Within the sample, other DNA sequences also encode this same CDR3. The V call is TRBV5-1, the J call TRBJ2-5, with 7 bases aligning to TRBD1. CDR3 length equals 13 residues. V shed 1 base, J shed 3 bases, and the junction held 0 bases outside the gene matches. The V gene's germline CDR1 is SGHRS and CDR2 YFSETQ. CDR3 DNA: TGCGCCAGCAGCTTGACAGGGGAAGAGACCCAGTACTTC. The encoded protein is CASSLTGEETQYF.

The chain carries TRBV5-1 and TRBJ2-7; 8 bases fit TRBD1. The V gene's germline CDR1 is SGHRS and CDR2 YFSETQ. After removal of 4 bases from V and 2 bases from J, the junction contained 5 bases not matched to a gene. This CDR3 is 14 amino acids long. CDR3 protein: CASSPGQGPYEQYF. CDR3 sequence (DNA): TGCGCCAGCAGCCCCGGACAGGGCCCCTACGAGCAGTACTTC.

Turning to this clone: The sample has other DNA sequences that encode this CDR3 too. This chain links TRBV29-1 with TRBJ1-1, with no clear D. The V end was cut by 4 bases, the J end by 0 bases, with 6 bases between. Germline V gene sequence: CDR1 SQVTM, CDR2 ANQGSEA. The length of the CDR3 is 12 residues. CDR3 in amino acids: CSVAVMNTEAFF. CDR3 bases: TGCAGCGTTGCAGTCATGAACACTGAAGCTTTCTTT. Variable domain in full (rest from reference TRBV29-1 and TRBJ1-1): SAVISQKPSRDICQRGTSLTIQCQVDSQVTMMFWYRQQPGQSLTLIATANQGSEATYESGFVIDKFPISRPNLTFSTLTVSNMSPEDSSIYLCSVAVMNTEAFFGQGTRLTVV.

This chain links TRBV5-8 with TRBJ1-5; TRBD1 might be the D (5 bases). CDR1 is SGHTS, CDR2 YDEGEE, per germline. CDR3 size: 17 residues. Trimming removed 6 bases from V and 0 bases from J, with 19 bases in between. Here the CDR3 reads CASTSGGGGPSNQPQHF. Written as DNA, the CDR3 is TGTGCCAGCACCTCTGGCGGGGGGGGACCTAGCAATCAGCCCCAGCATTTT. The whole variable domain, remainder taken from reference TRBV5-8 and TRBJ1-5, is EAGVTQSPTHLIKTRGQQATLRCSPISGHTSVYWYQQALGLGLQFLLWYDEGEERNRGNFPPRFSGRQFPNYSSELNVNALELEDSALYLCASTSGGGGPSNQPQHFGDGTRLSIL.

The chain is built from TRBV28 and TRBJ2-7; possibly TRBD2 for D (6 bases). The V end lost 8 bases, the J end lost 5 bases, and 13 bases lay between the germline ends. The CDR3 contains 12 residues. CDR1 is MDHEN and CDR2 is SYDVKM in the germline V gene. The chain's CDR3 is CASGAGTHEQYF. DNA of the CDR3: TGTGCCAGCGGGGCGGGGACCCACGAGCAGTACTTC.

V gene TRBV6-1 combines with J gene TRBJ1-4; tentative D call: TRBD1 (6 bases). This CDR3 region has 14 residues. The V end lost 1 base, the J end lost 7 bases, and 10 bases lay between the germline ends. The germline V gene has CDR1 MNHNS and CDR2 SASEGT. CDR3 DNA sequence: TGTGCCAGCAGTGAAGAGGGGGAGGGTGAAAAACTGTTTTTT. It yields the protein CASSEEGEGEKLFF.

The chain employs TRBV4-1 and TRBJ1-2; TRBD1 is a possible D gene (5 bases). V lost 0 bases, J lost 0 bases, and 20 bases lay in between. Germline-derived CDR1 and CDR2 are MGHRA and YSYEKL. This CDR3 spans 19 amino acids. The chain's CDR3 is CASSQEPAGRGQTNYGYTF. The CDR3 region has the DNA TGCGCCAGCAGCCAAGAACCCGCAGGGAGGGGCCAAACTAACTATGGCTACACCTTC.